These 30 T cell receptor beta chains originate from one sample sequenced in a study of OX40 agonist ivuxolimab in advanced cancers. The protocol was immunoSEQ multiplex PCR, while the TCRdb copy is restricted to in-frame clones and leaves out a portion. Of 100,000 to 150,000 clones in the sample, 92% were seen once. The source material was CD4+ or CD8+ T cells sorted from blood, sampled in a trial of the OX40 agonist ivuxolimab. These receptors were taken from an adult with an advanced solid tumor such as melanoma, head and neck, liver or kidney cancer.

This chain uses TRBV7-9 with TRBJ1-1; 12 bases fit TRBD1. CDR3 length equals 16 residues. CDR1 SEHNR and CDR2 FQNEAQ come from the germline V gene (reference sequence). V shed 5 bases and J 7 bases; nucleotides not matched to a gene: 11. The CDR3 spells CASSAIPGQGAFEAFF. Here the CDR3 DNA reads TGTGCCAGCAGCGCTATCCCGGGACAGGGGGCGTTTGAAGCTTTCTTT.

The chain couples TRBV7-2 to TRBJ1-4, with D hard to call. V dropped 1 base and J dropped 10 bases, with 7 bases sitting between them. Germline CDR1 is SGHTA and CDR2 is FQGNSA. The CDR3 covers 12 residues. The CDR3 region has the DNA TGTGCCAGCAGCTTAGTGGAGGGAAAACTGTTTTTT. It codes for CASSLVEGKLFF.

Here the CDR3 DNA reads TGTGCCAGCAGCGTAGGGTCGGAACACAGTGGGGAGCAGTTCTTC. Translated: CASSVGSEHSGEQFF. V usage is TRBV9 and J usage is TRBJ2-1; D is undetermined. V was trimmed by 0 bases and J by 10 bases, leaving 17 bases between them. Germline V gives CDR1 SGDLS, CDR2 YYNGEE. This CDR3 spans 15 amino acids.

The rearrangement uses TRBV2 and TRBJ1-3; D not certain. With 10 bases removed from V and 1 base from J, the gap between germline ends came to 14 bases. The germline V gene has CDR1 SNHLY and CDR2 FYNNEI. The CDR3 is made up of 14 amino acids. CDR3 in amino acids: CATQYAGSGNTIYF. DNA of the CDR3: TGTGCCACTCAATATGCGGGGTCTGGAAACACCATATATTTT.

The rearrangement joins TRBV9 to TRBJ2-5; TRBD2 might be the D (6 bases). V was cut by 1 base and J by 4 bases, with 8 bases left in between. CDR1 SGDLS and CDR2 YYNGEE come from the germline V gene. This CDR3 has 13 residues. The CDR3, as DNA: TGTGCCAGCAGCGTACGAGCGGGAGAGACCCAGTACTTC. It codes for CASSVRAGETQYF.

The rearrangement uses TRBV9 and TRBJ2-1; 8 nucleotides agree with TRBD2. The germline CDR1 and CDR2 sequences are SGDLS and YYNGEE. J was trimmed by 7 bases and V by 0 bases; bases with no gene match: 9. The CDR3 spans 16 residues. Here the CDR3 reads CASSVASGLVPNEQFF. The CDR3, as DNA: TGTGCCAGCAGCGTAGCTTCGGGACTAGTCCCTAATGAGCAGTTCTTC.

The chain uses TRBV7-2 and TRBJ2-5, with a tentative D call TRBD2 (7 bases). CDR1 and CDR2 from the germline V gene are SGHTA and FQGNSA. V was pared by 5 bases and J by 5 bases, with 18 bases between. The CDR3 has 15 amino acids. The CDR3 loop is CASSQRGGSGETQYF. The CDR3 DNA reads TGTGCCAGCAGCCAAAGGGGGGGGAGCGGGGAGACCCAGTACTTC. The variable domain in full, with the rest retrieved from reference TRBV7-2 and TRBJ2-5, is GAGVSQSPSNKVTEKGKDVELRCDPISGHTALYWYRQSLGQGLEFLIYFQGNSAPDKSGLPSDRFSAERTGGSVSTLTIQRTQQEDSAVYLCASSQRGGSGETQYFGPGTRLLVL.

The rearrangement joins TRBV19 to TRBJ2-1, with TRBD2 matching 10 bases. There are 15 residues in the CDR3. Per the germline V gene, CDR1 is LNHDA and CDR2 is SQIVND (reference sequence). Trimming removed 2 bases from V and 6 bases from J; junction bases left unmatched: 4. The DNA of the CDR3 is TGTGCCAGTAGTATACTAGCGGGAGCCTCCAATGAGCAGTTCTTC. Its protein is CASSILAGASNEQFF.

This clone was picked up one time. V gene TRBV28 combines with J gene TRBJ1-3, with D perhaps TRBD1 (5 bases). The CDR3 runs to 18 residues. V was cut by 7 bases and J by 4 bases, with 26 bases left in between. Germline-derived CDR1 and CDR2 are MDHEN and SYDVKM. CDR3 nucleotide sequence: TGTGCCAGCACGGAACATATTTTTCGAGGGGCTCGAGGAAACACCATATATTTT. Amino acids: CASTEHIFRGARGNTIYF.

The rearrangement uses TRBV9 and TRBJ2-1; TRBD2 agrees at 11 bases. V shed 3 bases and J 9 bases; nucleotides not matched to a gene: 8. Germline CDR1 reads SGDLS; CDR2 reads YYNGEE. This CDR3 has 15 residues. CDR3 residues: CASSEPTSGSLEQFF. The CDR3 DNA reads as TGTGCCAGCAGCGAGCCAACTAGCGGGAGTCTTGAGCAGTTCTTC.

V is TRBV5-1 and J is TRBJ2-7, with 10 bases identical to TRBD2. The V gene end was trimmed by 1 base and the J gene end by 4 bases; junction bases not matched to a gene: 2. The germline gives CDR1 SGHRS, CDR2 YFSETQ. The CDR3 consists of 14 residues. The CDR3 coding sequence is TGCGCCAGCAGCTTGTCTAGCGGGAGTTACGAGCAGTACTTC. It yields the protein CASSLSSGSYEQYF.

The rearrangement links TRBV11-3 to TRBJ2-1; D not certain. CDR1 is SGHNT and CDR2 is YENEEA in the germline V gene. V was pared by 0 bases and J by 8 bases, with 2 bases between. This CDR3 contains 11 residues. CDR3 amino acids: CASSLEYEQFF. As DNA, the CDR3 is TGTGCCAGCAGCTTAGAATATGAGCAGTTCTTC.

CDR3 loop: CASGWGDNEQFF. The CDR3 DNA reads as TGTGCCAGCGGCTGGGGGGACAATGAGCAGTTCTTC. The V gene is TRBV25-1, the J gene TRBJ2-1; weak D call: TRBD2 (6 bases). V lost 8 bases to trimming and J lost 5 bases, with 10 bases between them. Germline V lookup: CDR1 MGHDK, CDR2 SYGVNS. This CDR3 is 12 amino acids long.

The genes are TRBV5-4 and TRBJ2-5; D remains unclear. The CDR3 extends over 15 amino acids. Per germline, CDR1 SGHNT and CDR2 YYREEE (reference sequence). The V end lost 1 base, the J end lost 1 base, and 11 bases lay between the germline ends. CDR3 residues: CASSLTMAIQETQYF. The CDR3, as DNA: TGTGCCAGCAGCTTGACGATGGCAATCCAAGAGACCCAGTACTTC.

V gene TRBV20-1 combines with J gene TRBJ2-7; D unresolved. The germline V and J ends were trimmed by 4 bases and 3 bases, with 7 bases remaining between them. This CDR3 contains 11 residues. Germline CDR1 reads DFQATT; CDR2 reads SNEGSKA (reference sequence). The CDR3 DNA follows: TGCAGTGCTACAGCGAACTACGAGCAGTACTTC. It specifies CSATANYEQYF.

The V call is TRBV21-1, the J call TRBJ2-2; the table calls TRBD2, which could not be checked here. TRBV21-1 is marked as a pseudogene. The CDR3 spans 16 residues. DNA of the CDR3: TGTGCCAGCAGCGAGACTAGCGGGAGGGCACCCGGGGAGCTGTTTTTT. Protein product: CASSETSGRAPGELFF.

The chain recombines TRBV19 with TRBJ2-4, with D maybe TRBD1 (6 bases). CDR3 length: 15 residues. Germline lookup yields CDR1 LNHDA and CDR2 SQIVND (reference sequence). V was trimmed by 6 bases and J by 4 bases, leaving 16 bases between them. The CDR3 nucleotides are TGTGCCAGTAGGACGGACAGCGTCTATAAAAACATTCAGTACTTC. This codes for CASRTDSVYKNIQYF.

This chain connects TRBV19 to TRBJ2-1; 11 nucleotides agree with TRBD2. Germline lookup yields CDR1 LNHDA and CDR2 SQIVND (reference sequence). V lost 4 bases to trimming and J lost 7 bases; unmatched junction nucleotides: 9. The CDR3 consists of 16 residues. The CDR3 bases are TGTGCCAGTAGTAGGGGCGGACTAGCGGGTTTAAATGAGCAGTTCTTC. Protein: CASSRGGLAGLNEQFF.

The chain uses TRBV11-3 and TRBJ2-6; D unclear. Germline loops: CDR1 SGHNT, CDR2 YENEEA. The CDR3 covers 16 residues. V lost 1 base and J lost 0, with 7 bases in between. DNA for the CDR3: TGTGCCAGCAGCTTAGCTGATACCTCTGGGGCCAACGTCCTGACTTTC. Protein product: CASSLADTSGANVLTF.

J is TRBJ2-3 and V is TRBV7-2; 11 bases are shared with TRBD1. Per the germline V gene, CDR1 is SGHTA and CDR2 is FQGNSA. The CDR3 spans 16 residues. V gave up 5 bases and J gave up 5 bases; unmatched junction bases: 9. CDR3 in amino acids: CASSEGGTGGLDTQYF. The CDR3 DNA is TGTGCCAGCAGCGAGGGCGGGACAGGGGGGTTAGATACGCAGTATTTT.

This clone was seen a few times. DNA for the CDR3: TGCGCCAGCAGGCCTCGGACCTCCCAAGAGGCCTACGAGCAGTACTTC. It codes for CASRPRTSQEAYEQYF. The V and J genes are TRBV5-1 and TRBJ2-7; no definite D call. The V and J ends lost 5 bases and 2 bases respectively, with 20 bases between them. The CDR3 length is 16 residues. Germline V CDR1 and CDR2: SGHRS, YFSETQ.

The rearrangement links TRBV7-2 to TRBJ1-1, with a possible D match to TRBD1 (5 bases). V dropped 1 base and J dropped 11 bases, with 17 bases sitting between them. The CDR3 runs 14 residues. In germline, CDR1 is SGHTA, CDR2 FQGNSA. The chain's CDR3 is CASSLVNGAAGAFF. CDR3 coding DNA: TGTGCCAGCAGCTTAGTGAACGGGGCTGCTGGTGCTTTCTTT.

This CDR3 is CASSSGLLPPSYEQYF. CDR3 nucleotides: TGCGCCAGCAGCTCGGGGTTACTCCCGCCGTCCTACGAGCAGTACTTC. The rearrangement uses TRBV5-1 and TRBJ2-7; weak D call: TRBD2 (5 bases). Per germline, CDR1 SGHRS and CDR2 YFSETQ. Trimming pared 3 bases from V and 1 base from J, leaving 17 bases between. This CDR3 has 16 residues.

This sequence joins TRBV28 and TRBJ2-5, with a weak D call TRBD2 (8 bases). V dropped 5 bases and J dropped 5 bases, with 24 bases sitting between them. CDR3 size: 17 residues. Germline lookup yields CDR1 MDHEN and CDR2 SYDVKM. The CDR3 nucleotides are TGTGCCAGCAGTAACCGCGCGGGACTAGGGGGCGGGGAGACCCAGTACTTC. Amino acid sequence: CASSNRAGLGGGETQYF.

The chain links TRBV30 to TRBJ1-4; TRBD1 is a possible D gene (5 bases). Germline assignment: CDR1 GTSNPN and CDR2 SVGIG (reference sequence). This CDR3 is built from 14 residues. V lost 0 bases and J 8 bases, leaving 13 bases between the germline ends. The DNA of the CDR3 is TGTGCCTGGAGTGTATGGCAGGGAGACGAAAAACTGTTTTTT. This codes for CAWSVWQGDEKLFF.

This chain links TRBV20-1 with TRBJ1-5; D perhaps matches TRBD1 (6 bases). The CDR3 runs to 11 residues. Per germline, CDR1 DFQATT and CDR2 SNEGSKA (reference sequence). The V end lost 6 bases, the J end lost 9 bases, and 12 bases lay between the germline ends. CDR3 protein: CSAPQGGPQHF. CDR3 nucleotides: TGCAGTGCACCACAGGGTGGGCCCCAGCATTTT.

The chain joins TRBV6-4 to TRBJ2-3; D might be TRBD1 or TRBD2, each matching 6 bases. V was cut by 2 bases and J by 1 base, with 13 bases left in between. Per germline, CDR1 MRHNA and CDR2 SNTAGT. The CDR3 extends over 16 amino acids. The CDR3 bases are TGTGCCAGCAGTGACGAAGGGGGGCTTGGCACAGATACGCAGTATTTT. It encodes CASSDEGGLGTDTQYF.

This chain uses TRBV7-9 with TRBJ2-7; 15 nucleotides agree with TRBD2. The germline V gene encodes CDR1 SEHNR and CDR2 FQNEAQ (reference sequence). The CDR3 covers 15 residues. V dropped 1 base and J dropped 6; count of bases not matched to a gene: 1. CDR3 loop: CASSLGTSGRAEQYF. CDR3 nucleotide sequence: TGTGCCAGCAGCTTAGGGACTAGCGGGAGGGCCGAGCAGTACTTC.

In its sample, this clone was seen once. The chain couples TRBV9 to TRBJ1-1; TRBD1 matches at 9 bases. Germline V CDR1 and CDR2: SGDLS, YYNGEE. The CDR3 is 14 residues long. V lost 3 bases, J lost 11 bases, and 11 bases stayed unmatched. Written as DNA, the CDR3 is TGTGCCAGCAGCGCCTCTACAGGGGGCCCCCGGGCTTTCTTT. Residues: CASSASTGGPRAFF.

The chain is built from TRBV10-2 and TRBJ1-2; D call uncertain. V shed 8 bases and J shed 8 bases, with 21 bases lying between them. The CDR3 covers 14 residues. Germline lookup yields CDR1 WSHSY and CDR2 SAAADI. CDR3 nucleotide sequence: TGCGCCAGCGCCCCGAGGAAAGAGGCTGGGGGCTACACCTTC. Translation gives CASAPRKEAGGYTF.